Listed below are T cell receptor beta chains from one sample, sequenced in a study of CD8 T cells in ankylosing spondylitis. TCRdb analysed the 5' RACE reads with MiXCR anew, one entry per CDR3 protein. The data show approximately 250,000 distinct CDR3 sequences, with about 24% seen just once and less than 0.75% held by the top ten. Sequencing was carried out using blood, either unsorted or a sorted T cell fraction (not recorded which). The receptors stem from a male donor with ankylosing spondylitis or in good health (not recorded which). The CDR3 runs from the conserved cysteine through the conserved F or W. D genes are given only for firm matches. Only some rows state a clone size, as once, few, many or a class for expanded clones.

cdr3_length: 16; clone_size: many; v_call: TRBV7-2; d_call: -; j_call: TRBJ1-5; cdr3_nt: TGTGCCAGCAGCTTGAGCCATAACGGGGGCAATCAGCCCCAGCATTTT; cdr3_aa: CASSLSHNGGNQPQHF
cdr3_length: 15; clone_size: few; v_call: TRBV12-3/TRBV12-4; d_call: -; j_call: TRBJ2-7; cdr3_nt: TGTGCCAGCAGTTTAGCTGGGCGGGTGTGGTACGAGCAGTACTTC; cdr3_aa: CASSLAGRVWYEQYF
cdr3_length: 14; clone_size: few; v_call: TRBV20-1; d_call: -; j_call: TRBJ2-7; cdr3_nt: TGCAGTGCTAGAGATAAGCCGGCCACAGGCGAGCAGTACTTC; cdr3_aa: CSARDKPATGEQYF
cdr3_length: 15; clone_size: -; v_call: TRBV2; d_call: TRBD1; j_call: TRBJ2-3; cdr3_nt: TGTGCCAGCAGGGGACAGGGGCTTAGCACAGATACGCAGTATTTT; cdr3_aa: CASRGQGLSTDTQYF
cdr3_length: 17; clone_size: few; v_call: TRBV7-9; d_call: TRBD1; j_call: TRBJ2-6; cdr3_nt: TGTGCCAGCAGCCCAGGACAGGGGTACTCTGGGGCCAACGTCCTGACTTTC; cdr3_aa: CASSPGQGYSGANVLTF
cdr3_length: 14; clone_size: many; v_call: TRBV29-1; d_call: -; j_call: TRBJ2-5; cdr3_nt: TGCAGCGTTGCGGGACGGGAATCTCAAGAGACCCAGTACTTC; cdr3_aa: CSVAGRESQETQYF
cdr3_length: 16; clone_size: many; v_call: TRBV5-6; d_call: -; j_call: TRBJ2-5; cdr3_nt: TGTGCCAGCAGCCGCAGGGGAGGGCAGGGACAAGAGACCCAGTACTTC; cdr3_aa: CASSRRGGQGQETQYF
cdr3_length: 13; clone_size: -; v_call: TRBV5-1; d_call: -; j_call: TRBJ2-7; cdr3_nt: TGCGCCAGCAGCTTAACAGGTTTGGTCGAGCAGTACTTC; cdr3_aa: CASSLTGLVEQYF
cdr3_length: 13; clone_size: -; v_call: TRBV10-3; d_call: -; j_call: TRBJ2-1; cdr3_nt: TGTGCCATCAGTGACACCGACTACAATGAGCAGTTCTTC; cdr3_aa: CAISDTDYNEQFF
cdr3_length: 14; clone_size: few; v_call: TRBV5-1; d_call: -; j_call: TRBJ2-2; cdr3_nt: TGCGCCAGCAGCCCACGGACGAGCACCGGGGAGCTGTTTTTT; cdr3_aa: CASSPRTSTGELFF
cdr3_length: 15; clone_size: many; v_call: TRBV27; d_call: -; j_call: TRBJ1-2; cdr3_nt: TGTGCCAGCAGGGGAGAGGTGGCGGCTTCCTATGGCTACACCTTC; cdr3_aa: CASRGEVAASYGYTF
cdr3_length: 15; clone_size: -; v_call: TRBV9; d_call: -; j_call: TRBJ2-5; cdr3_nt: TGTGCCAGCAGCGTATCTGGGACGGAGCAAGAGACCCAGTACTTC; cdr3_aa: CASSVSGTEQETQYF
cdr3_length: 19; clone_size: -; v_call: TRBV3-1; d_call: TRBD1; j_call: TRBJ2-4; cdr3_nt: TGTGCCAGCAGCCACGAACCCGGGACAGGGTTAATAGCCAAAAACATTCAGTACTTC; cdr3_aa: CASSHEPGTGLIAKNIQYF
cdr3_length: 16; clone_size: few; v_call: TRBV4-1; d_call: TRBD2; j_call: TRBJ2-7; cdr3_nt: TGCGCCAGCAGCCGCTTAGGAGGTAGCGGGGGCCGGGGGCAGTACTTC; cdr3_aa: CASSRLGGSGGRGQYF
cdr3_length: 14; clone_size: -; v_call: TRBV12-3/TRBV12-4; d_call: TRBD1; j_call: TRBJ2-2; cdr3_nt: TGTGCCAGCAGAACACAGGGGGTGGTCGGGGAGCTGTTTTTT; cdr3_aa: CASRTQGVVGELFF
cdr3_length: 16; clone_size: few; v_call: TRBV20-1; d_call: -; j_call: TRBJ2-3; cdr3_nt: TGCAGTGCTAGAGATAGCGCCCAGGACTACACAGATACGCAGTATTTT; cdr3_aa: CSARDSAQDYTDTQYF
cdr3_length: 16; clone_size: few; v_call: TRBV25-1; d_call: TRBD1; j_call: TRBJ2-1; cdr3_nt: TGTGCCAGCAGTGATTGGGAGGACAGGGACTACAATGAGCAGTTCTTC; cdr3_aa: CASSDWEDRDYNEQFF
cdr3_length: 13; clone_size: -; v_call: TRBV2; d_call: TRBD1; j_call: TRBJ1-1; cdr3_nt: TGTGCCAGCAGTTACAGGGGCGACACTGAAGCTTTCTTT; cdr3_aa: CASSYRGDTEAFF
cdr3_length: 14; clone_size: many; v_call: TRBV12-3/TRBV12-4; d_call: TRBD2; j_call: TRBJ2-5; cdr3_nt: TGTGCCAGCACCACAGCGGGGGGACAAGAGACCCAGTACTTC; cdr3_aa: CASTTAGGQETQYF
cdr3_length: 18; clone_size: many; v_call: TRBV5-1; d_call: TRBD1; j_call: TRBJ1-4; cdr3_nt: TGCGCCAGCAGCTCGACCGGGACAGGGAGGGGAGCTAATGAAAAACTGTTTTTT; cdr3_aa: CASSSTGTGRGANEKLFF
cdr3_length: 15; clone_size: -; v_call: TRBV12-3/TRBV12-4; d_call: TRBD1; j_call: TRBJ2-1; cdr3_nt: TGTGCCAGCACCCAAAACAGGGGGCGACCTGGGGAGCAGTTCTTC; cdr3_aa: CASTQNRGRPGEQFF
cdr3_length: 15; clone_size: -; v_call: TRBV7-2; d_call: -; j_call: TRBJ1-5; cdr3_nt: TGTGCCAGCAGCTTAGAAGGGGTGGGGAGTCAGCCCCAGCATTTT; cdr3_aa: CASSLEGVGSQPQHF
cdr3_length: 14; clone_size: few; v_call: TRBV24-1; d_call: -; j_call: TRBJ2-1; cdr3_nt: TGTGCCACCAGTGATTCGGGCCCGTCTTATGAGCAGTTCTTC; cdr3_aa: CATSDSGPSYEQFF
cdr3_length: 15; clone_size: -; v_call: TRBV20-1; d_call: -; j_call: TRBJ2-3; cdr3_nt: TGCAGTGCTTTTACCGGGGATAGGGGCACCAATACGCAGTATTTT; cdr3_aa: CSAFTGDRGTNTQYF
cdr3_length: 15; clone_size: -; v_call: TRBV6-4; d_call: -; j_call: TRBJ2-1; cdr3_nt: TGTGCCAGCAGTGACTCGAGATTCGGCTCTAATGAGCAGTTCTTC; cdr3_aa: CASSDSRFGSNEQFF
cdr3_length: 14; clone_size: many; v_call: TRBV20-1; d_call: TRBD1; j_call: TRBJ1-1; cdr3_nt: TGCAGTGCTAATTTCGGACAGGCGAACACTGAAGCTTTCTTT; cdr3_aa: CSANFGQANTEAFF